The clone carrying this T cell receptor beta chain was found many times. Antigen: not known. TCRdb reprocessed the 5' RACE reads via MiXCR and lists one record per CDR3 protein. The profile covers about 100,000 distinct CDR3 sequences, with about 6.1% appearing a single time and about 12% taken by the ten largest. This specimen comes from a study of identical twins. Study-wide results and limits: With abundant cord blood beta clonotypes, insertions were fewer; memory repertoires showed no such pattern. The study reached conclusions through statistical analysis that was cross-sectional, not following the same donors.

Germline V gives CDR1 MDHEN, CDR2 SYDVKM. CDR3 length equals 13 residues. V dropped 8 bases and J dropped 4; count of bases not matched to a gene: 7. The receptor was derived from a woman between 50 and 59 years old in good health. This sequence joins TRBV28 and TRBJ2-7; 8 bases match TRBD2. Sequencing used memory T cells sorted from blood. The DNA for the CDR3 is TGTGCCAGCGGGAGCGGGAGAGGGTACGAGCAGTACTTC. This encodes CASGSGRGYEQYF.